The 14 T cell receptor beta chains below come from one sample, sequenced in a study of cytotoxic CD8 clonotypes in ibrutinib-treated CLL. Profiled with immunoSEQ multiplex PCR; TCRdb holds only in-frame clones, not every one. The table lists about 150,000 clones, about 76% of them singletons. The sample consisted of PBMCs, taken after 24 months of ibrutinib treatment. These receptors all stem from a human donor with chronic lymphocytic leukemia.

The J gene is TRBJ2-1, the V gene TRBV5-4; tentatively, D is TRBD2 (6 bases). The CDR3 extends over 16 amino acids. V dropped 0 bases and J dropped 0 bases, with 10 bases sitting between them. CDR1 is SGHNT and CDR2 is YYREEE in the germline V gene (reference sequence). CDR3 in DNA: TGTGCCAGCAGCTTGGGCGGGACGAGCTCCTACAATGAGCAGTTCTTC. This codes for CASSLGGTSSYNEQFF.

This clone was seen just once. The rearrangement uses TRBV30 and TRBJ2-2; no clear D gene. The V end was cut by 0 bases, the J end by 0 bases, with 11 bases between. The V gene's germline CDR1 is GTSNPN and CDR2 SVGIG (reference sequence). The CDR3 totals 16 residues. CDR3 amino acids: CAWSVTAGANTGELFF. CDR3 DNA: TGTGCCTGGAGTGTAACTGCAGGCGCGAACACCGGGGAGCTGTTTTTT.

CDR3: CASSLPAGQGSSPLHF. The CDR3 DNA reads TGTGCCAGCAGTTTACCGGCCGGACAGGGAAGTTCACCCCTCCACTTT. The chain combines TRBV28 with TRBJ1-6; TRBD1 matches 8 bases. The CDR3 loop spans 16 amino acids. Germline values: CDR1 MDHEN, CDR2 SYDVKM. Trimming took 2 bases from V and 9 from J; bases not matched to a gene: 9.

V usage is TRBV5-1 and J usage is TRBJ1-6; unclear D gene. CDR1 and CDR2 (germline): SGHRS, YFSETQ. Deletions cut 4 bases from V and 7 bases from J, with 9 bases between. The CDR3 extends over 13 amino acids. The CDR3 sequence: CASSPTVNSPLHF. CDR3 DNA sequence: TGCGCCAGCAGCCCTACGGTGAATTCACCCCTCCACTTT.

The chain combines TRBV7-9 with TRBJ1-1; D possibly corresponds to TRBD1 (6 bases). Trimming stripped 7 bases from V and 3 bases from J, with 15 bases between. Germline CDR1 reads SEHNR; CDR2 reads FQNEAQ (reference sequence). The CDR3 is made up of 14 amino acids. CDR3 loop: CASTRGQGHTEAFF. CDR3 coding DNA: TGTGCCAGCACCCGGGGGCAGGGGCACACTGAAGCTTTCTTT.

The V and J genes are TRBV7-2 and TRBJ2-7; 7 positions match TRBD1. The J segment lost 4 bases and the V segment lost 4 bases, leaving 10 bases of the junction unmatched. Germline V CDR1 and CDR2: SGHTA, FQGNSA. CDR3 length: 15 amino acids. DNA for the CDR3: TGTGCCAGCAGCTCCCTAGACAGGGTGGGATACGAGCAGTACTTC. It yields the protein CASSSLDRVGYEQYF.

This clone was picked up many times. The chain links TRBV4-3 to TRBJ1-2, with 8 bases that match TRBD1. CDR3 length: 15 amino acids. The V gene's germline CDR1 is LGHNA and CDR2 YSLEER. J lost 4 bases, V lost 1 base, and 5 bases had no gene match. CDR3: CASSQAATGAYGYTF. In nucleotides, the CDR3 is TGCGCCAGCAGCCAAGCGGCGACAGGGGCCTATGGCTACACCTTC.

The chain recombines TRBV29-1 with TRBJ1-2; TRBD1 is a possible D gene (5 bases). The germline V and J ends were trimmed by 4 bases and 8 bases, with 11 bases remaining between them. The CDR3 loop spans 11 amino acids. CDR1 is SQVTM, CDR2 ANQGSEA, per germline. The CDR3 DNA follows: TGCAGCGTTGTGGGGGAAAGAGGCTACACCTTC. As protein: CSVVGERGYTF.

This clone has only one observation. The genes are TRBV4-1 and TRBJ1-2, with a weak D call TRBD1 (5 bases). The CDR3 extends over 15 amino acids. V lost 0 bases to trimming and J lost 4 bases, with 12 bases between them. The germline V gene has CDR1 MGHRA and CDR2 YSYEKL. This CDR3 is CASSQDLGTGYGYTF. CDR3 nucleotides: TGCGCCAGCAGCCAAGATCTTGGGACGGGCTATGGCTACACCTTC.

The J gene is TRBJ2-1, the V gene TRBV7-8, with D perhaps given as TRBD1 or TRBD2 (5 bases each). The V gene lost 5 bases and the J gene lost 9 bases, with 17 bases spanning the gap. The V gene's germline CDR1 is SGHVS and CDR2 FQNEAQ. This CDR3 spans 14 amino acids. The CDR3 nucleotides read TGTGCCAGCAGCGGGGACGGCCGGGCCAGTGAGCAGTTCTTC. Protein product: CASSGDGRASEQFF.

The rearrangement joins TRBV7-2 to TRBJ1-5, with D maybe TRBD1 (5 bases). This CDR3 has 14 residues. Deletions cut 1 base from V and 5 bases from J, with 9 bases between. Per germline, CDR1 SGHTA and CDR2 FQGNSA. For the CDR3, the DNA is TGTGCCAGCAGCTTAGGGGGCGCCTATCAGCCCCAGCATTTT. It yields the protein CASSLGGAYQPQHF.

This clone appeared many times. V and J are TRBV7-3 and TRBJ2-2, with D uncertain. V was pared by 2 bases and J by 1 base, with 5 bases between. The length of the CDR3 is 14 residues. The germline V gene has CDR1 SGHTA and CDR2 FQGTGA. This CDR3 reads CASSLAVNTGELFF. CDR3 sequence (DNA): TGTGCCAGCAGCTTAGCGGTGAACACCGGGGAGCTGTTTTTT. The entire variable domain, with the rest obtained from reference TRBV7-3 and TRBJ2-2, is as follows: GAGVSQTPSNKVTEKGKYVELRCDPISGHTALYWYRQSLGQGPEFLIYFQGTGAADDSGLPNDRFFAVRPEGSVSTLKIQRTERGDSAVYLCASSLAVNTGELFFGEGSRLTVL.

The CDR3 spells CASSLGLAGVVRLEQYF. Written as DNA, the CDR3 is TGTGCCAGCAGCTTGGGACTAGCGGGAGTGGTCCGCCTCGAGCAGTACTTC. The chain recombines TRBV5-4 with TRBJ2-7, with 12 bases matching TRBD2. The V gene's germline CDR1 is SGHNT and CDR2 YYREEE (reference sequence). Germline trimming cut 0 bases from V and 6 bases from J; bases unmatched to any gene: 10. This CDR3 has 17 residues.

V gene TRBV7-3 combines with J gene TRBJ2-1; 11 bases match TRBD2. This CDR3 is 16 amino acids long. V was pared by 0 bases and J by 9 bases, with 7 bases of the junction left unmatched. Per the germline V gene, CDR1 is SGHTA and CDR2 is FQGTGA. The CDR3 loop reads CASSLTGGLAGGEQFF. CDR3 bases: TGTGCCAGCAGCTTAACGGGAGGACTAGCGGGCGGTGAGCAGTTCTTC.